These 21 T cell receptor beta chains originate from one sample sequenced in a study of regulatory T cells in long-lasting Graves disease. Sample time point: newly diagnosed GD, antithyroid drugs for less than 3 months. RNA isolated from PBMCs was used to make the TCR library. iRepertoire HTBI primers and Arm-PCR of CDR3 regions built TCR beta libraries. TCRdb fed the multiplex PCR reads into MiXCR, producing one record per CDR3 protein. The data contain hundreds of thousands of distinct CDR3 sequences, 16% of them singletons. These sequences were also reported in another study, on T cells in Graves' hyperthyroidism and ophthalmopathy.

The sequences come from peripheral blood mononuclear cells (PBMCs), collected at new diagnosis, from a patient treated with antithyroid drugs. Receptors were obtained from a woman aged 30 to 39 with Graves disease.

The table lists this clonotype with a few counts. CDR3: CASSLTRGGNYGYTF. The CDR3 nucleotides are TGTGCCAGCAGTTTGACCCGTGGGGGAAACTATGGCTACACCTTC. The V and J genes are TRBV27 and TRBJ1-2, with a tentative D call TRBD1 (5 bases). The CDR3 has 15 amino acids. V gave up 3 bases and J gave up 2 bases, with 13 bases separating them. CDR1 is MNHEY and CDR2 is SMNVEV in the germline V gene (reference sequence).

The CDR3 reads CSAREVGSPLHF. CDR3 bases: TGCAGTGCTAGGGAGGTCGGTTCACCCCTCCACTTT. This chain uses TRBV20-1 with TRBJ1-6, with D unresolved. The V and J ends lost 3 bases and 9 bases respectively, with 9 bases between them. This CDR3 is built from 12 residues. CDR1 DFQATT and CDR2 SNEGSKA come from the germline V gene (reference sequence).

This clonotype was seen a few times. V is TRBV19 and J is TRBJ1-4, with a weak D call TRBD1 (6 bases). This CDR3 region has 13 residues. V shed 3 bases and J shed 8 bases, with 10 bases lying between them. CDR1 and CDR2 (germline): LNHDA, SQIVND (reference sequence). In nucleotides, the CDR3 is TGTGCCAGTAGTATGGCAGGGGAGGAAAAACTGTTTTTT. Its translation is CASSMAGEEKLFF.

This clonotype was recorded at least ten times. V is TRBV19 and J is TRBJ1-5, with TRBD1 matching over 8 bases. The J segment lost 1 base and the V segment lost 9 bases, leaving 14 bases of the junction unmatched. This CDR3 contains 17 residues. CDR1 and CDR2 from the germline V gene are LNHDA and SQIVND (reference sequence). CDR3 amino acids: CASQPGPDRASNQPQHF. The DNA for the CDR3 is TGTGCCAGCCAACCCGGGCCGGACAGGGCAAGCAATCAGCCCCAGCATTTT.

This sequence joins TRBV20-1 and TRBJ2-1; 7 bases are shared with TRBD2. With V trimmed by 3 bases and J by 4 bases, 9 bases remained unmatched. This CDR3 has 15 amino acids. Germline-derived CDR1 and CDR2 are DFQATT and SNEGSKA (reference sequence). The CDR3 DNA sequence: TGCAGTGCTAGGACGGGGTCTAGCGGATACAATGAGCAGTTCTTC. As protein: CSARTGSSGYNEQFF.

This clonotype appeared many times. The chain couples TRBV5-1 to TRBJ1-4; D is possibly TRBD1 (5 bases). This CDR3 has 14 amino acids. V was pared by 4 bases and J by 7 bases, with 14 bases between. Germline CDR1 and CDR2: SGHRS and YFSETQ. Written as DNA, the CDR3 is TGCGCCAGCAGCGTGGGGGAGGTTTCTGAAAAACTGTTTTTT. Translating gives CASSVGEVSEKLFF.

The rearrangement joins TRBV19 to TRBJ1-1; 8 bases agree with TRBD1. V lost 6 bases to trimming and J lost 0 bases; unmatched junction nucleotides: 9. Germline lookup yields CDR1 LNHDA and CDR2 SQIVND (reference sequence). The CDR3 consists of 16 residues. The CDR3 loop is CASSGTGGFMNTEAFF. The CDR3 DNA follows: TGTGCCAGTAGCGGCACAGGGGGTTTCATGAACACTGAAGCTTTCTTT.

The rearrangement joins TRBV7-2 to TRBJ2-1; 12 nucleotides align to TRBD2. Germline CDR1 reads SGHTA; CDR2 reads FQGNSA. The J segment lost 10 bases and the V segment lost 1 base, leaving 23 bases of the junction unmatched. This CDR3 spans 21 amino acids. The CDR3 DNA follows: TGTGCCAGCAGCTTAGGGTTAGGGAAAACACTAGCGGGAGGCCCAGCGTACGAGCAGTTCTTC. It is translated as CASSLGLGKTLAGGPAYEQFF.

The chain employs TRBV20-1 and TRBJ2-7; 11 positions match TRBD2. Germline CDR1 DFQATT, CDR2 SNEGSKA (reference sequence). The CDR3 extends over 15 amino acids. J gave up 3 bases and V 4 bases, and 8 bases lay outside the gene matches. The CDR3: CSANLPGTSGYEQYF. The CDR3 nucleotides are TGCAGTGCTAACCTACCCGGGACTAGCGGCTACGAGCAGTACTTC.

This clonotype was seen ten or more times. The genes are TRBV12-3 or TRBV12-4 and TRBJ2-4; D is undetermined. V was shortened by 3 bases and J by 3 bases, with 18 bases between the two germline ends. The CDR3 contains 17 residues. This chain's CDR3 is CASSFSEVWNDKNIQYF. The CDR3 DNA is TGTGCCAGCAGTTTTAGTGAGGTGTGGAATGACAAAAACATTCAGTACTTC.

The V and J genes are TRBV27 and TRBJ2-6, with a tentative D call TRBD2 (6 bases). V shed 1 base and J shed 0 bases, with 10 bases lying between them. This CDR3 has 17 residues. The germline V gene has CDR1 MNHEY and CDR2 SMNVEV (reference sequence). CDR3 loop: CASSLFGGDSGANVLTF. Here the CDR3 DNA reads TGTGCCAGCAGTTTATTCGGCGGGGACTCTGGGGCCAACGTCCTGACTTTC.

The sample holds many counts of this clonotype. The chain joins TRBV2 to TRBJ1-4, with D perhaps matching TRBD1 (6 bases). With 2 bases removed from V and 6 bases from J, the gap between germline ends came to 13 bases. Germline CDR1 reads SNHLY; CDR2 reads FYNNEI. There are 15 residues in the CDR3. CDR3: CASSEMGGTYEKLFF. In DNA form, the CDR3 reads TGTGCCAGCAGTGAAATGGGTGGGACATATGAAAAACTGTTTTTT.

Comment on this clonotype: One junction end disagrees with the germline gene, perhaps due to a read error. V is TRBV25-1 and J is TRBJ2-7; 12 positions agree with TRBD2. CDR1 and CDR2 (germline): MGHDK, SYGVNS. The CDR3 loop spans 13 amino acids. CDR3 DNA: TGTGCCAGCAGTCTAGCGGGAGGGAACGAGCGGTACTTC. Translation gives CASSLAGGNERYF.

The rearrangement joins TRBV30 to TRBJ1-2, with 7 positions matching TRBD1. The CDR3 covers 14 residues. Losses at the gene ends were 4 bases for V and 1 base for J; bases not matched to a gene: 6. The germline gives CDR1 GTSNPN, CDR2 SVGIG (reference sequence). The CDR3 sequence is CAWIVGQVNYGYTF. The CDR3 DNA follows: TGTGCCTGGATTGTCGGACAGGTTAACTATGGCTACACCTTC.

This clonotype was seen at least ten times. V is TRBV2 and J is TRBJ2-1; tentative D call: TRBD1 (6 bases). Trimming shortened V by 4 bases and J by 4 bases, and 14 bases separated the two germline ends. The germline gives CDR1 SNHLY, CDR2 FYNNEI. This CDR3 spans 15 amino acids. CDR3 protein: CASSGFRGFYNEQFF. As DNA, the CDR3 is TGTGCCAGCAGTGGATTTAGGGGGTTTTACAATGAGCAGTTCTTC.

This chain uses TRBV5-1 with TRBJ1-3, with 7 bases matching TRBD1. Germline CDR1 is SGHRS and CDR2 is YFSETQ. The CDR3 loop spans 17 amino acids. Trimming removed 3 bases from V and 0 bases from J; junction bases left unmatched: 9. CDR3 loop: CASSSPTGSLSGNTIYF. The CDR3 coding sequence is TGCGCCAGCAGCTCGCCGACAGGGTCGCTCTCTGGAAACACCATATATTTT.

This clonotype was observed a few times. The chain carries TRBV9 and TRBJ2-2; weak D call: TRBD2 (5 bases). The germline V gene has CDR1 SGDLS and CDR2 YYNGEE. The V gene lost 4 bases and the J gene lost 8 bases, with 12 bases spanning the gap. This CDR3 comprises 13 residues. The CDR3: CASSSLPGGELFF. The CDR3 DNA follows: TGTGCCAGCAGCTCCCTCCCGGGGGGGGAGCTGTTTTTT.

The chain uses TRBV5-5 and TRBJ2-7; 8 nucleotides match TRBD2. There are 15 residues in the CDR3. The V and J ends lost 1 base and 7 bases, in that order; junction bases with no gene match: 10. The germline gives CDR1 SGHKS, CDR2 YYEKEE (reference sequence). CDR3 nucleotides: TGTGCCAGCAGCTTGAGTGGCGGGGGGATGTGGGAGCAGTACTTC. It translates to CASSLSGGGMWEQYF.

This clonotype showed up many times. The J gene is TRBJ2-1, the V gene TRBV12-3 or TRBV12-4; 8 bases are shared with TRBD2. V was clipped by 3 bases and J by 6 bases; unmatched bases: 13. This CDR3 is 17 amino acids long. The CDR3 region has the DNA TGTGCCAGCAGTTTTGAAGTGGGCAGCGGGAGAGGCAATGAGCAGTTCTTC. This gives the protein CASSFEVGSGRGNEQFF.

This clonotype was picked up many times. This chain connects TRBV30 to TRBJ1-1, with D hard to call. CDR3 size: 15 residues. Germline CDR1 is GTSNPN and CDR2 is SVGIG (reference sequence). The ends were cut back, 5 bases at V and 7 bases at J, with 23 bases in the middle. CDR3 region: CAWFGAGQRTGEAFF. DNA for the CDR3: TGTGCCTGGTTTGGTGCAGGCCAGCGGACGGGTGAAGCTTTCTTT.

This clonotype came up a few times. The rearrangement joins TRBV19 to TRBJ2-4; a weak D match, TRBD2 (5 bases). Germline V CDR1 and CDR2: LNHDA, SQIVND (reference sequence). Trimming took off 3 bases at V and 0 bases at J, with 15 bases between the two ends. The CDR3 spans 17 residues. In nucleotides, the CDR3 is TGTGCCAGTAGTATGTGGGCTAGCCCGGCAGCCAAAAACATTCAGTACTTC. It translates to CASSMWASPAAKNIQYF. Drawing the rest from reference TRBV19 and TRBJ2-4, the complete variable domain is DGGITQSPKYLFRKEGQNVTLSCEQNLNHDAMYWYRQDPGQGLRLIYYSQIVNDFQKGDIAEGYSVSREKKESFPLTVTSAQKNPTAFYLCASSMWASPAAKNIQYFGAGTRLSVL.